The 21 T cell receptor beta chains below all came from one sample that was sequenced in a study of blood T cell repertoires in COVID-19. Some clones are missing from TCRdb's copy, which holds only in-frame ones; the method was immunoSEQ multiplex PCR. In the table there are around 100,000 clones, 91% of which are singletons. The specimen was peripheral blood. The receptors stem from a man aged 50 to 60 with active COVID-19.

V is TRBV29-1 and J is TRBJ1-5, with a possible D match to TRBD1 (5 bases). Trimming removed 5 bases at V and 1 base at J, with 9 bases between. This CDR3 is built from 13 residues. Germline V gives CDR1 SQVTM, CDR2 ANQGSEA. This CDR3 is CSVRTTSNQPQHF. The CDR3 DNA sequence: TGCAGCGTTCGGACAACCAGCAATCAGCCCCAGCATTTT.

The gene calls are TRBV11-2 and TRBJ2-1; 13 bases are a match to TRBD2. The CDR3 contains 15 residues. The V segment lost 6 bases and the J segment 5 bases; nucleotides outside the gene matches: 4. In germline, CDR1 is SGHAT, CDR2 FQNNGV. The CDR3 region has the DNA TGTGCCAGCAGTCAACTAGCGGGAGGGCACAATGAGCAGTTCTTC. This translates into CASSQLAGGHNEQFF.

The gene calls are TRBV6-6 and TRBJ2-5; possible D gene TRBD1, 6 bases. This CDR3 spans 14 amino acids. The V gene's germline CDR1 is MNHNY and CDR2 SVGAGI (reference sequence). V was shortened by 5 bases and J by 0 bases, with 10 bases between the two germline ends. CDR3 coding DNA: TGTGCCAGCAGTACAGACAGGAACCAAGAGACCCAGTACTTC. This gives the protein CASSTDRNQETQYF.

The CDR3 spells CASSQGGGPYEQYF. CDR3 in DNA: TGTGCCAGCAGCCAGGGGGGGGGTCCCTACGAGCAGTACTTC. The chain recombines TRBV3-1 (or the pseudogene TRBV3-2) with TRBJ2-7, with 7 bases fitting TRBD2. In germline, CDR1 is LGHDT, CDR2 YNNKEL (reference sequence). The CDR3 length is 14 residues. V lost 3 bases, J lost 2 bases, and 4 bases stayed unmatched.

This chain joins TRBV5-1 and TRBJ2-1; TRBD2 matches at 7 bases. With V trimmed by 4 bases and J by 9 bases, 10 bases remained unmatched. Looked up from germline, CDR1 is SGHRS and CDR2 is YFSETQ. CDR3 length equals 14 residues. The CDR3 coding sequence is TGCGCCAGCAGCCGGGTACGGGGGGATAGTGAGCAGTTCTTC. Translating it yields CASSRVRGDSEQFF.

The V and J genes are TRBV19 and TRBJ1-2; TRBD1 aligns across 10 bases. After removal of 2 bases from V and 6 bases from J, the junction contained 3 bases not matched to a gene. Germline lookup yields CDR1 LNHDA and CDR2 SQIVND (reference sequence). The CDR3 runs to 14 residues. CDR3 nucleotides: TGTGCCAGTAGTATACATGGGACAGGGGATGGCTACACCTTC. It specifies CASSIHGTGDGYTF.

V and J are TRBV7-2 and TRBJ2-1; weak D call: TRBD1 (6 bases). Between the trimmed V and J ends, which lost 6 bases and 3 bases, there was a span of 15 bases. This CDR3 has 15 residues. Germline CDR1 is SGHTA and CDR2 is FQGNSA. The CDR3 is CASRTEGTNYNEQFF. Written as DNA, the CDR3 is TGTGCCAGCAGAACCGAAGGGACAAACTACAATGAGCAGTTCTTC.

This clone has more than one count but fewer than ten. Other DNA sequences from this sample encode an identical CDR3 as well. The chain joins TRBV12-2 to TRBJ1-2; TRBD1, the D gene given by the table, was not confirmed from the DNA. TRBV12-2 is noted as a pseudogene. The CDR3 length is 12 residues. In DNA, the CDR3 is TGTGCAAGTCACTCCACAGGGGGGGGCTACACCTTC. Translating gives CASHSTGGGYTF.

This rearrangement joins TRBV11-3 to TRBJ2-6; tentatively, D is TRBD2 (6 bases). The V gene's germline CDR1 is SGHNT and CDR2 YENEEA. This CDR3 is 15 amino acids long. V shed 3 bases and J shed 0 bases, with 6 bases lying between them. The CDR3, as DNA: TGTGCCAGCAGCTTGCGGGACTCTGGGGCCAACGTCCTGACTTTC. Encoded protein: CASSLRDSGANVLTF. The full variable domain, its missing parts supplied by reference TRBV11-3 and TRBJ2-6, is EAGVVQSPRYKIIEKKQPVAFWCNPISGHNTLYWYLQNLGQGPELLIRYENEEAVDDSQLPKDRFSAERLKGVDSTLKIQPAELGDSAVYLCASSLRDSGANVLTFGAGSRLTVL.

The sample holds one count of this clone. The genes are TRBV10-1 and TRBJ2-1; a weak D match, TRBD2 (6 bases). V was pared by 11 bases and J by 0 bases, with 14 bases between. Germline V CDR1 and CDR2: WNHNN, SYGVQD (reference sequence). The CDR3 spans 14 residues. The CDR3 DNA follows: TGCGCCGGTCTAGCGTTAAGCTCCTACAATGAGCAGTTCTTC. Protein sequence: CAGLALSSYNEQFF.

The rearrangement links TRBV19 to TRBJ1-5; maybe TRBD1 (6 bases). The CDR3 has 16 residues. Germline V gene data show CDR1 as LNHDA and CDR2 as SQIVND (reference sequence). Between the trimmed V and J ends, which lost 4 bases and 0 bases, there was a span of 13 bases. DNA of the CDR3: TGTGCCAGTAGTACCTGGACAGCCTATAGCAATCAGCCCCAGCATTTT. Residues: CASSTWTAYSNQPQHF.

In this sample, this clone turned up a few times. The rearrangement joins TRBV11-3 to TRBJ1-6; 7 bases match TRBD1. In germline, CDR1 is SGHNT, CDR2 YENEEA. The CDR3 extends over 16 amino acids. The V segment lost 3 bases and the J segment 7 bases; nucleotides outside the gene matches: 9. CDR3: CASSFYRGRGNSPLHF. The CDR3 nucleotides are TGTGCCAGCAGCTTTTACAGGGGAAGAGGGAATTCACCCCTCCACTTT.

The CDR3 loop is CASRQGGDGNQPQHF. The DNA for the CDR3 is TGCGCCAGCCGGCAGGGTGGTGATGGCAATCAGCCCCAGCATTTT. V gene TRBV5-1 combines with J gene TRBJ1-5, with D possibly matching TRBD1 (5 bases). V was shortened by 7 bases and J by 2 bases, with 16 bases between the two germline ends. Per the germline V gene, CDR1 is SGHRS and CDR2 is YFSETQ. The CDR3 extends over 15 amino acids.

This clone was counted a few times. The genes are TRBV2 and TRBJ1-5; D is unclear. The V and J ends lost 6 bases and 4 bases respectively, with 10 bases between them. In germline, CDR1 is SNHLY, CDR2 FYNNEI. The CDR3 contains 13 residues. The CDR3 loop reads CASRRTGNQPQHF. CDR3 DNA: TGTGCCAGCAGAAGGACGGGAAATCAGCCCCAGCATTTT. Looking up the rest from reference TRBV2 and TRBJ1-5 gives the full variable domain: EPEVTQTPSHQVTQMGQEVILRCVPISNHLYFYWYRQILGQKVEFLVSFYNNEISEKSEIFDDQFSVERPDGSNFTLKIRSTKLEDSAMYFCASRRTGNQPQHFGDGTRLSIL.

This clone came up once. V is TRBV5-1 and J is TRBJ2-3; TRBD2 matches at 16 bases. CDR1 and CDR2 (germline): SGHRS, YFSETQ. Trimming cost V 4 bases and J 5 bases; bases outside gene matches: 10. The length of the CDR3 is 18 residues. The DNA of the CDR3 is TGCGCCAGCAGCCCGGGGGGACTAGCGGGAGGGCAGAGAGATACGCAGTATTTT. Translated, it gives CASSPGGLAGGQRDTQYF.

This rearrangement joins TRBV19 to TRBJ1-5, with 7 positions matching TRBD1. CDR3 length equals 17 residues. Looked up from germline, CDR1 is LNHDA and CDR2 is SQIVND (reference sequence). The trim removed 5 bases at V and 1 base at J, leaving 11 bases unmatched. The CDR3 region has the DNA TGTGCCAGTAGTGTCAACAGGGGTATGGGCAGCAATCAGCCCCAGCATTTT. This gives the protein CASSVNRGMGSNQPQHF.

This clone was counted a single time. The V gene is TRBV4-2, the J gene TRBJ2-1; 8 bases fit TRBD2. CDR1 and CDR2 from the germline V gene are LGHNA and YNFKEQ. The CDR3 extends over 17 amino acids. Trimming removed 0 bases from V and 3 bases from J; junction bases left unmatched: 7. The CDR3 here is CASSQETSEGLYNEQFF. CDR3 DNA sequence: TGTGCCAGCAGCCAAGAGACTAGCGAAGGACTCTACAATGAGCAGTTCTTC.

V and J are TRBV6-6 and TRBJ2-1; 9 bases match TRBD1. The CDR3 extends over 17 amino acids. V lost 8 bases to trimming and J lost 9 bases; unmatched junction nucleotides: 20. In germline, CDR1 is MNHNY, CDR2 SVGAGI (reference sequence). The chain's CDR3 is CASRRSGTGPQGGEQFF. DNA of the CDR3: TGTGCCAGCCGACGATCCGGGACAGGGCCCCAGGGGGGTGAGCAGTTCTTC.

The chain recombines TRBV19 with TRBJ2-5, with D perhaps matching TRBD1 (6 bases). Trimming shortened V by 1 base and J by 5 bases, and 14 bases separated the two germline ends. The germline V gene encodes CDR1 LNHDA and CDR2 SQIVND (reference sequence). This CDR3 has 15 residues. The DNA for the CDR3 is TGTGCCAGTAGTATAGGTAGGGGGTCCAGGGAGACCCAGTACTTC. Its protein is CASSIGRGSRETQYF.

The chain joins TRBV6-5 to TRBJ2-3, with TRBD1 as a possible D gene (5 bases). The CDR3 covers 14 residues. CDR1 and CDR2 from the germline V gene are MNHEY and SVGAGI. The V and J ends lost 2 bases and 4 bases respectively, with 10 bases between them. The DNA for the CDR3 is TGTGCCAGCAGTTACCAGGGTGGGGCAGATACGCAGTATTTT. This codes for CASSYQGGADTQYF.

The V and J genes are TRBV27 and TRBJ2-1, with 10 positions matching TRBD2. The trim removed 6 bases at V and 9 bases at J, leaving 20 bases unmatched. CDR1 is MNHEY, CDR2 SMNVEV, per germline (reference sequence). The CDR3 has 18 residues. Here the CDR3 reads CASSPTSNLAGAPGEQFF. The CDR3 nucleotides read TGTGCCAGCAGCCCCACCTCAAATCTAGCGGGGGCCCCGGGTGAGCAGTTCTTC.